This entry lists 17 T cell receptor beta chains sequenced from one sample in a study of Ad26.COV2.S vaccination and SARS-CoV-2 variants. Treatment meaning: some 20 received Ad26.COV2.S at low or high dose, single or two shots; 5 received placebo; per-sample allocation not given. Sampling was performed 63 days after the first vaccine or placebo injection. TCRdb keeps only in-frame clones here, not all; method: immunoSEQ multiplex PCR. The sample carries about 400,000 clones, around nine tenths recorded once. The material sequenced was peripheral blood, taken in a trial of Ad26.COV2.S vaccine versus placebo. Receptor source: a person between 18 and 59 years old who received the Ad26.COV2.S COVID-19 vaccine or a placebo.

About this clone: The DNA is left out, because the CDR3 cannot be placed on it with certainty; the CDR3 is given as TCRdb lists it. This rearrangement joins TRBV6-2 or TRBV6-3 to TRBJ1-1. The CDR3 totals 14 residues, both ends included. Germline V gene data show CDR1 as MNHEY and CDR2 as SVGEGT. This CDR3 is CASSYVGPNTEAFF.

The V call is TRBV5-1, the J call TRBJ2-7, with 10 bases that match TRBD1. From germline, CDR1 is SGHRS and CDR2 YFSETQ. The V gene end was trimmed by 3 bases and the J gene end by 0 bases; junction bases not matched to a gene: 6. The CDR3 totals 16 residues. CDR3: CASSWRGQGFSYEQYF. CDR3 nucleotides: TGCGCCAGCAGCTGGAGGGGACAGGGGTTCTCCTACGAGCAGTACTTC.

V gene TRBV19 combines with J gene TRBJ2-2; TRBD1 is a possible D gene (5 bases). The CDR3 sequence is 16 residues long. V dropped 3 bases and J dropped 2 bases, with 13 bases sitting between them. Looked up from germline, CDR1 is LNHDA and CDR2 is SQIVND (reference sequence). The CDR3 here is CASSIGRGFNTGELFF. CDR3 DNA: TGTGCCAGTAGTATCGGTAGGGGCTTTAACACCGGGGAGCTGTTTTTT. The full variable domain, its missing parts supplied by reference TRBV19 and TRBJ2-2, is DGGITQSPKYLFRKEGQNVTLSCEQNLNHDAMYWYRQDPGQGLRLIYYSQIVNDFQKGDIAEGYSVSREKKESFPLTVTSAQKNPTAFYLCASSIGRGFNTGELFFGEGSRLTVL.

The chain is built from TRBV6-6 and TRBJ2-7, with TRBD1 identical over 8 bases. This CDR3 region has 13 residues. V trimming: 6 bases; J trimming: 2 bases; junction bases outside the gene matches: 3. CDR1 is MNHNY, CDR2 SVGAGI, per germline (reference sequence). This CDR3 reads CASRAGQAYEQYF. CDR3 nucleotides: TGTGCCAGCAGGGCGGGACAGGCCTACGAGCAGTACTTC.

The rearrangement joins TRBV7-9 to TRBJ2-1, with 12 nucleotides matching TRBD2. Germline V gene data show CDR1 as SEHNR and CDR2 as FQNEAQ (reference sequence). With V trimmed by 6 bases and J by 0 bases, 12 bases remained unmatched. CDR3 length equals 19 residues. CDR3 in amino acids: CASRATGLAGASSYNEQFF. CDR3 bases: TGTGCCAGCAGAGCGACGGGACTAGCGGGCGCTAGCTCCTACAATGAGCAGTTCTTC.

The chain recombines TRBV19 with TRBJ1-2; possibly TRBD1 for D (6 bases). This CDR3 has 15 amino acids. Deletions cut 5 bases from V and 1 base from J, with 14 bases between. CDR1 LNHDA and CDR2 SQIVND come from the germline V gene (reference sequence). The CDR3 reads CASSAGTRNNYGYTF. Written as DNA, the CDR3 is TGTGCCAGTAGTGCCGGGACACGGAATAACTATGGCTACACCTTC.

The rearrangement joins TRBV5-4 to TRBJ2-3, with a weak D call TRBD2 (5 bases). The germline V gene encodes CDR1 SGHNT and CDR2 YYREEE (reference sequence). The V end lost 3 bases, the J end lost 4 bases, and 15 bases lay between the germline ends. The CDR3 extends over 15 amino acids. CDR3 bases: TGTGCCAGCAGCTCCGGGCCAAACGGGGCAGATACGCAGTATTTT. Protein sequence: CASSSGPNGADTQYF. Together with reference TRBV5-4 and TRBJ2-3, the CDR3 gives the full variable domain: ETGVTQSPTHLIKTRGQQVTLRCSSQSGHNTVSWYQQALGQGPQFIFQYYREEENGRGNFPPRFSGLQFPNYSSELNVNALELDDSALYLCASSSGPNGADTQYFGPGTRLTVL.

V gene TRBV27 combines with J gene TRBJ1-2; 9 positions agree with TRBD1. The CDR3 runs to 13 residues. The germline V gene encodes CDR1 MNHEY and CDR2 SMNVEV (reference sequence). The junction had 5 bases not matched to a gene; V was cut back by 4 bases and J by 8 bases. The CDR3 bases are TGTGCCAGCAGTTCGGGACAGGGAGGGGGCTACACCTTC. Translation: CASSSGQGGGYTF.

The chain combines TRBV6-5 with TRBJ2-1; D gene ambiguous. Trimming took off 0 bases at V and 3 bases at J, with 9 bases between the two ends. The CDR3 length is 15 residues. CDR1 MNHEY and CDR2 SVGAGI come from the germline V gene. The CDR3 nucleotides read TGTGCCAGCAGTTACTCTGGCGGAGTCTACAATGAGCAGTTCTTC. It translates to CASSYSGGVYNEQFF.

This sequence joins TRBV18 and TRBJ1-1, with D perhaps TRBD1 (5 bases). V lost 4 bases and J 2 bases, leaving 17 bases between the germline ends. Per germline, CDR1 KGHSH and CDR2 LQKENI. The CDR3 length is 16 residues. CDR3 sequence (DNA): TGTGCCAGCTCACAACAGTCGGTAGGGACTAACACTGAAGCTTTCTTT. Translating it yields CASSQQSVGTNTEAFF. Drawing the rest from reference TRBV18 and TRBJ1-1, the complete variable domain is NAGVMQNPRHLVRRRGQEARLRCSPMKGHSHVYWYRQLPEEGLKFMVYLQKENIIDESGMPKERFSAEFPKEGPSILRIQQVVRGDSAAYFCASSQQSVGTNTEAFFGQGTRLTVV.

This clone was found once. In nucleotides, the CDR3 is TGTGCCACCAGTGATTTGGCGGGTTCAGATACGCAGTATTTT. Translating it yields CATSDLAGSDTQYF. This chain uses TRBV24-1 with TRBJ2-3; perhaps TRBD2 as D (5 bases). V was pared by 0 bases and J by 4 bases, with 7 bases between. CDR1 is KGHDR, CDR2 SFDVKD, per germline. CDR3 size: 14 residues.

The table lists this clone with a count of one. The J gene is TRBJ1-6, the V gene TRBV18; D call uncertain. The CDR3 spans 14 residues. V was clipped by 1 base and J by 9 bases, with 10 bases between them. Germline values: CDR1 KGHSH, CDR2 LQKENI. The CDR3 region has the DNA TGTGCCAGCTCACCACGCTCCGCCGGTTCACCCCTCCACTTT. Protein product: CASSPRSAGSPLHF.

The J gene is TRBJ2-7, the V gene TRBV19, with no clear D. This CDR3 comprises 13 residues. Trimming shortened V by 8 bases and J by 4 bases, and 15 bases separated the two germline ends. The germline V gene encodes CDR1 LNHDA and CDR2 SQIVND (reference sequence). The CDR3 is CASPGPRKYEQYF. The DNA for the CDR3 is TGTGCCAGTCCGGGCCCCCGGAAATACGAGCAGTACTTC.

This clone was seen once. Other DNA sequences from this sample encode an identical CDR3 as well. CDR3 bases: TGTGCCAGCAGCTTAGGTGGGTCATCGTACGAGCAGTACTTC. This sequence encodes CASSLGGSSYEQYF. The V gene is TRBV5-4, the J gene TRBJ2-7; no firm D call. This CDR3 is built from 14 residues. CDR1 and CDR2 from the germline V gene are SGHNT and YYREEE (reference sequence). V was pared by 2 bases and J by 4 bases, with 13 bases between.

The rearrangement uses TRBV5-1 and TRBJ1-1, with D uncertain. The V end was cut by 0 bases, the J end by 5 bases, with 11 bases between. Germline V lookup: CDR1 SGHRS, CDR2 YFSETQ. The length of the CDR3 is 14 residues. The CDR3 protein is CASSLAVEETEAFF. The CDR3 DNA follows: TGCGCCAGCAGCTTGGCGGTCGAGGAGACTGAAGCTTTCTTT. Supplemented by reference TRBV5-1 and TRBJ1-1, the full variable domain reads KAGVTQTPRYLIKTRGQQVTLSCSPISGHRSVSWYQQTPGQGLQFLFEYFSETQRNKGNFPGRFSGRQFSNSRSEMNVSTLELGDSALYLCASSLAVEETEAFFGQGTRLTVV.

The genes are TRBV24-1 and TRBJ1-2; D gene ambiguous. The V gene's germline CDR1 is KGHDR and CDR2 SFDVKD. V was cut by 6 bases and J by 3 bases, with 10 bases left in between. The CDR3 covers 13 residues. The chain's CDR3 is CATSRAADYGYTF. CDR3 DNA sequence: TGTGCCACCAGTCGGGCGGCCGACTATGGCTACACCTTC.

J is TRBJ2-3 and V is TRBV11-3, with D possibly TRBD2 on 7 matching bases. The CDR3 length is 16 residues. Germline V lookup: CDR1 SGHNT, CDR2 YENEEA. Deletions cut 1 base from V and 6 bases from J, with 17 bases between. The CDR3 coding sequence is TGTGCCAGCAGCTTAGGTTCGGCGGGGGCCCGGGATACGCAGTATTTT. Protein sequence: CASSLGSAGARDTQYF.